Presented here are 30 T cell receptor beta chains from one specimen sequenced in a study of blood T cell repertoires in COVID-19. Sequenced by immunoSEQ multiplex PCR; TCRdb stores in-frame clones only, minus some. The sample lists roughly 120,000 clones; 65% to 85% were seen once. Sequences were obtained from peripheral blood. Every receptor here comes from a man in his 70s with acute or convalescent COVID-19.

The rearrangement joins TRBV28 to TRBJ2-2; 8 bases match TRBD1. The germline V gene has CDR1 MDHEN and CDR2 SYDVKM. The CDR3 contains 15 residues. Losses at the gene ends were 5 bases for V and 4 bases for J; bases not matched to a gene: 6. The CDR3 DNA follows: TGTGCCAGCAGTCCGCCGGACAGGGTCACCGGGGAGCTGTTTTTT. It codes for CASSPPDRVTGELFF.

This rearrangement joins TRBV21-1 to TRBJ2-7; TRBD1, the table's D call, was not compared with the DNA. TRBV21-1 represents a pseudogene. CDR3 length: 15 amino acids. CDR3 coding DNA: TGTGCCAGCAGCAAAGGTTTCAGGGGTGTCGGCGAGCAGTACTTC. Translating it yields CASSKGFRGVGEQYF.

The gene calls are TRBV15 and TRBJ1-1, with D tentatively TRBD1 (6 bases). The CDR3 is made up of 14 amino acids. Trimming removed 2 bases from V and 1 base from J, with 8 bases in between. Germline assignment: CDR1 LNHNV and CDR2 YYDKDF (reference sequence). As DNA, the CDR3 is TGTGCCACCAGCAGACCACAGGGGAACACTGAAGCTTTCTTT. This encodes CATSRPQGNTEAFF.

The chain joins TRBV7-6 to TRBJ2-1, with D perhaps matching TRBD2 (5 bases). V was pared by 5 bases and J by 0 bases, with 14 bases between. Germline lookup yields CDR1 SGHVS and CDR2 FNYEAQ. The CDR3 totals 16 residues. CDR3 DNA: TGTGCCAGCAGCCAACCCGGACTCAGCTCCTACAATGAGCAGTTCTTC. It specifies CASSQPGLSSYNEQFF. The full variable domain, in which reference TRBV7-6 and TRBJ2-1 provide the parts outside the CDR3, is GAGVSQSPRYKVTKRGQDVALRCDPISGHVSLYWYRQALGQGPEFLTYFNYEAQQDKSGLPNDRFSAERPEGSISTLTIQRTEQRDSAMYRCASSQPGLSSYNEQFFGPGTRLTVL.

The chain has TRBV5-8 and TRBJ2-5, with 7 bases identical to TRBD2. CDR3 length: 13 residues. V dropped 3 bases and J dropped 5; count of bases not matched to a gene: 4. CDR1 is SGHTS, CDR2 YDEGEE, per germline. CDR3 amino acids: CASSYLGGETQYF. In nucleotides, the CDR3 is TGTGCCAGCAGCTATCTCGGGGGGGAGACCCAGTACTTC.

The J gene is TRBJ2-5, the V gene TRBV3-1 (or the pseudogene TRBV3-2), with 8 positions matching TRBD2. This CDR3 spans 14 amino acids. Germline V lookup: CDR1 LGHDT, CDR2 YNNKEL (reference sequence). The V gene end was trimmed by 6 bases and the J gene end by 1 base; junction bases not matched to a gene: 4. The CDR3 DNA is TGTGCCAGCAGACTAGCGGCGTCCCAAGAGACCCAGTACTTC. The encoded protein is CASRLAASQETQYF.

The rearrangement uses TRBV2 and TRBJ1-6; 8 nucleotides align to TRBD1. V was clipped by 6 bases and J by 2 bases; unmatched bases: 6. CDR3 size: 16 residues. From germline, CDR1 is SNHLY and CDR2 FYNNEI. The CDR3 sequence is CASSPDRGTYNSPLHF. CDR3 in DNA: TGTGCCAGCAGCCCCGACAGGGGAACCTATAATTCACCCCTCCACTTT.

In nucleotides, the CDR3 is TGTGCCAGCGGAAGGGGTGGGGAGTTCTTC. Translating gives CASGRGGEFF. The rearrangement uses TRBV28 and TRBJ2-1; D is perhaps TRBD1 (5 bases). The CDR3 loop spans 10 amino acids. From germline, CDR1 is MDHEN and CDR2 SYDVKM. V lost 8 bases and J 14 bases, leaving 13 bases between the germline ends. The full variable domain, completed using reference TRBV28 and TRBJ2-1, is DVKVTQSSRYLVKRTGEKVFLECVQDMDHENMFWYRQDPGLGLRLIYFSYDVKMKEKGDIPEGYSVSREKKERFSLILESASTNQTSMYLCASGRGGEFFGPGTRLTVL.

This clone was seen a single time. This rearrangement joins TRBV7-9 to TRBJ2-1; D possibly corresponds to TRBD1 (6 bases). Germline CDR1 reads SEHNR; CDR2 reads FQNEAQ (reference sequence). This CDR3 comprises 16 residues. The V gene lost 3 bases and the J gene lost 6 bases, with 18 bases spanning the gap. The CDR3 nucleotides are TGTGCCAGCAGCTTGGCCGACAGGCAACGTCTCAATGAGCAGTTCTTC. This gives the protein CASSLADRQRLNEQFF.

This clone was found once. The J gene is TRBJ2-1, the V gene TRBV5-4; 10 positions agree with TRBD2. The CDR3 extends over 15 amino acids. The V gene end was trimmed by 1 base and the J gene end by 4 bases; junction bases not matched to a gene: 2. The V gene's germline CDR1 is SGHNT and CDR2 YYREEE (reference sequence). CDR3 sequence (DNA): TGTGCCAGCAGCTTGATAGCGGGGGGATACAATGAGCAGTTCTTC. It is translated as CASSLIAGGYNEQFF.

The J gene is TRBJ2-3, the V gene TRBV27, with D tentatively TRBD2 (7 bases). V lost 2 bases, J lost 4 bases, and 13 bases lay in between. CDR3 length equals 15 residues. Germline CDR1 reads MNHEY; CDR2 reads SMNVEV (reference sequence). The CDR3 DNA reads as TGTGCCAGCAGTTTAGCGGGGGCGCAGGCAGATACGCAGTATTTT. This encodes CASSLAGAQADTQYF.

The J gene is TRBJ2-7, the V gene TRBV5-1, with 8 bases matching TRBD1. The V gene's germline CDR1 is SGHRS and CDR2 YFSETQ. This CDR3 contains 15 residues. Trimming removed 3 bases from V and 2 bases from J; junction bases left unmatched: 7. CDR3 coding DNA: TGCGCCAGCAGCTCAACCGGGACAGGAGCCTACGAGCAGTACTTC. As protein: CASSSTGTGAYEQYF.

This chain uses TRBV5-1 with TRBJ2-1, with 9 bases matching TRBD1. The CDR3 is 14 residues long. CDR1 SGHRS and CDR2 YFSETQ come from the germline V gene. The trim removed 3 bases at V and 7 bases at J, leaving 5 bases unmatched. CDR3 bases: TGCGCCAGCAGCTGGGGACAGGGAGATAATGAGCAGTTCTTC. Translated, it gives CASSWGQGDNEQFF.

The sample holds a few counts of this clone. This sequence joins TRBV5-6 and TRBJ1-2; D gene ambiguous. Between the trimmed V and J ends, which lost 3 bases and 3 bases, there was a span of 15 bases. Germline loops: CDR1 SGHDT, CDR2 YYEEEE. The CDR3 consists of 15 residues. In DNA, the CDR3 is TGTGCCAGCAGCTCAACAGCTCTCGGCGACTATGGCTACACCTTC. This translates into CASSSTALGDYGYTF.

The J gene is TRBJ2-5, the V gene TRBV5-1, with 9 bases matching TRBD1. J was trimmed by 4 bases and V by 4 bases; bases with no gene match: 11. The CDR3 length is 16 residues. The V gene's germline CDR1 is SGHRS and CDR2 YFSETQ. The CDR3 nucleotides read TGCGCCAGCAGCACAATCCCGGGACAGGGTTCAGAGACCCAGTACTTC. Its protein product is CASSTIPGQGSETQYF.

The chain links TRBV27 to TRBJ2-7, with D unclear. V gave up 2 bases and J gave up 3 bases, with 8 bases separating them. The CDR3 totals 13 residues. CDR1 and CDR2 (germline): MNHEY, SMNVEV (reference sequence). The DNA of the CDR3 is TGTGCCAGCAGTTTAGCCCTAGACTACGAGCAGTACTTC. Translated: CASSLALDYEQYF.

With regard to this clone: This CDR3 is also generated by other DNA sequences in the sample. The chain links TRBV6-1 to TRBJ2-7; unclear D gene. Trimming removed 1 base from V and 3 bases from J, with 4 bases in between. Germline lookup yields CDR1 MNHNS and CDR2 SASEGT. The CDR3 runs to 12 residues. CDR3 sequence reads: CASSEGHYEQYF. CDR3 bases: TGTGCCAGCAGTGAAGGACACTACGAGCAGTACTTC.

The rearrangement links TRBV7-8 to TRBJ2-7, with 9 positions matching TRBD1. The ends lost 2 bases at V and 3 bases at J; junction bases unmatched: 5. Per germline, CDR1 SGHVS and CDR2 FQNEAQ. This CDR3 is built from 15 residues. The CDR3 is CASSLTQGQGYEQYF. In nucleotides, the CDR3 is TGTGCCAGCAGCTTAACTCAGGGACAGGGCTACGAGCAGTACTTC.

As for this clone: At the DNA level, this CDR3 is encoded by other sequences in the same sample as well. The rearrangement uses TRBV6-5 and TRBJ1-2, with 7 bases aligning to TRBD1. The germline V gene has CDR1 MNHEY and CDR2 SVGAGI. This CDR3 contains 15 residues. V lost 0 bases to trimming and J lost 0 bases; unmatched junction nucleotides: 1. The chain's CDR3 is CASSYSGGSNYGYTF. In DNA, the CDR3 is TGTGCCAGCAGTTACTCAGGGGGCTCTAACTATGGCTACACCTTC.

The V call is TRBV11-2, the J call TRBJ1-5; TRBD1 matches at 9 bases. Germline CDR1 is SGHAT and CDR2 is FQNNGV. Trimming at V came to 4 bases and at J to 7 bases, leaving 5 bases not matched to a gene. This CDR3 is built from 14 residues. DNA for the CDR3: TGTGCCAGCAGCTCGGACAGGGGAATACAGCCCCAGCATTTT. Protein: CASSSDRGIQPQHF.

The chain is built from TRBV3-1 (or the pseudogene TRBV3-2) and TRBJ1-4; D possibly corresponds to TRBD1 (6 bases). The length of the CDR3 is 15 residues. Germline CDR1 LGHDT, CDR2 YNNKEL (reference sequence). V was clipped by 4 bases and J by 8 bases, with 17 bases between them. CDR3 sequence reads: CASSLYQDRIEKLFF. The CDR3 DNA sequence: TGTGCCAGCAGCCTATATCAAGACAGGATAGAAAAACTGTTTTTT.

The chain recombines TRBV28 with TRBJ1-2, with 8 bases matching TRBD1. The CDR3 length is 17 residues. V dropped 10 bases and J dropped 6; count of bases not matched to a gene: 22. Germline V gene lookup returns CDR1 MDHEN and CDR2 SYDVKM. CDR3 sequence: CATPTRGQGLSGDGYTF. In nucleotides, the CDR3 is TGTGCCACCCCAACGAGAGGACAGGGTCTGTCTGGCGATGGCTACACCTTC.

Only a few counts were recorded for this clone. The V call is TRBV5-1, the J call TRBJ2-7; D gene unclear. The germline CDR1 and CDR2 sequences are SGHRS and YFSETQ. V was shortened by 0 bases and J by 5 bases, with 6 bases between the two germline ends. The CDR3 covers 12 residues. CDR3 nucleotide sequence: TGCGCCAGCAGCTTGGAGCACCACGAGCAGTACTTC. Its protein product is CASSLEHHEQYF.

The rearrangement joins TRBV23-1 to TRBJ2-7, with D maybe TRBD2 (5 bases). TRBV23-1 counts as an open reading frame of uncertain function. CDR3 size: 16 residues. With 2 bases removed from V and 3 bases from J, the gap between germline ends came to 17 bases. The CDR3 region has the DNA TGCGCCAGCAGTCAAAGCGGACGTCCGATCCACTACGAGCAGTACTTC. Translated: CASSQSGRPIHYEQYF.

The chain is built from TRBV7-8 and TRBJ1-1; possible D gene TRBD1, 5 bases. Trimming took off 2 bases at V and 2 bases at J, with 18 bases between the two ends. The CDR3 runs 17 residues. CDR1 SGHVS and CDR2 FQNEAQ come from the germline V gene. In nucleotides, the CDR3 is TGTGCCAGCAGCTTAATGTTGTGGGGGGACGGTAACACTGAAGCTTTCTTT. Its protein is CASSLMLWGDGNTEAFF.

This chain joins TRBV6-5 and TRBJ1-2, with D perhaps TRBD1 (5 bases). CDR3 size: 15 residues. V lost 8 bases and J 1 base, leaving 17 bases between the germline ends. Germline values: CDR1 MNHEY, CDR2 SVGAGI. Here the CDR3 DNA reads TGTGCCAGCGGGACTGCGGACGGATTTAACTATGGCTACACCTTC. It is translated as CASGTADGFNYGYTF.

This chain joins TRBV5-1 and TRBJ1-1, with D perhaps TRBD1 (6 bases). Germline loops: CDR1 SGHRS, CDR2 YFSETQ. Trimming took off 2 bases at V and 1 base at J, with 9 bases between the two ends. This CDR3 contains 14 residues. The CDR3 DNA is TGCGCCAGCAGCTTTGGGGGCGCGAACACTGAAGCTTTCTTT. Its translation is CASSFGGANTEAFF.

CDR3 DNA sequence: TGTGCCAGCTCACCCCCAGCGGGGGGGCCCCACGAGCAGTACTTC. The encoded protein is CASSPPAGGPHEQYF. This chain links TRBV18 with TRBJ2-7, with 10 bases matching TRBD2. The CDR3 is 15 amino acids. CDR1 is KGHSH and CDR2 is LQKENI in the germline V gene. J gave up 5 bases and V 3 bases, and 7 bases lay outside the gene matches.

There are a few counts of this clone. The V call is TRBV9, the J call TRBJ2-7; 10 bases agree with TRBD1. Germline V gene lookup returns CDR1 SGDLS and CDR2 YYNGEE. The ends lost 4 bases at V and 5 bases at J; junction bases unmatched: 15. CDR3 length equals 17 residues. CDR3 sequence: CASSPTITGTGEDEQYF. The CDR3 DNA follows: TGTGCCAGCAGCCCTACAATCACCGGGACAGGGGAAGACGAGCAGTACTTC.

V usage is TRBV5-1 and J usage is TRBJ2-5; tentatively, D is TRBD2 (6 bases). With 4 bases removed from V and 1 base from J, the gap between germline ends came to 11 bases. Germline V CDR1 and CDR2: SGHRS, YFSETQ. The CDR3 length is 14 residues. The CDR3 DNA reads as TGCGCCAGCAGCACCCGGGACTTCCAAGAGACCCAGTACTTC. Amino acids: CASSTRDFQETQYF.